The entry below describes one T cell receptor (beta chain). The data belong to a study of cytomegalovirus exposure and HLA in healthy donors. The V gene's germline CDR1 is MGHRA and CDR2 YSYEKL. This CDR3 region has 16 residues. Trimming cost V 4 bases and J 0 bases, with 13 bases left between them. Amplification used 60 Vbeta primers and 13 Jbeta primers. The data were produced by immunoSEQ multiplex PCR, yet TCRdb's version contains in-frame clones alone and is incomplete. The table includes around 150,000 clones, about 71% detected once. The chain is built from TRBV4-1 and TRBJ2-1, with D uncertain. The receptor was isolated from a woman younger than 45 in good health and CMV-seronegative. The source material was PBMCs. The CDR3 protein is CASSPTFLRSYNEQFF. The CDR3 nucleotides read TGCGCCAGCAGCCCTACTTTTCTTCGCTCCTACAATGAGCAGTTCTTC.